The rows below give T cell receptor beta chains drawn from one sample of a study of blood T cell repertoires in COVID-19. Clones were read by immunoSEQ multiplex PCR, and TCRdb kept only the in-frame ones, dropping some. The sample consists of hundreds of thousands of clones, around 87% of them appearing once. Sequencing used PBMCs or T cells enriched from blood (not recorded which). Every receptor here comes from a woman in her forties or fifties who had recovered from COVID-19. Both conserved end residues are part of each CDR3. Each record gives: D gene, CDR3 length, clone size, V gene, J gene, CDR3 protein, CDR3 DNA. D genes are given only for firm matches. Clone sizes are given selectively: once, few, many, or a class where the clone is expanded.

NA	15	once	TRBV9	TRBJ2-1	CASSADPGAYNEQFF	TGTGCCAGCAGCGCCGACCCCGGGGCCTACAATGAGCAGTTCTTC
NA	15	NA	TRBV19	TRBJ1-6	CASTTFGTNNSPLHF	TGTGCCAGTACCACATTTGGGACAAATAATTCACCCCTCCACTTT
TRBD2	15	NA	TRBV4-1	TRBJ2-1	CASSQTSGREDEQFF	TGCGCCAGCAGCCAAACTAGCGGGAGGGAAGATGAGCAGTTCTTC
TRBD1	12	NA	TRBV12-3/TRBV12-4	TRBJ1-5	CASSFSGGGQHF	TGTGCCAGCAGTTTTTCAGGGGGCGGCCAGCATTTT
TRBD2	13	NA	TRBV28	TRBJ2-5	CASSFSGRETQYF	TGTGCCAGCAGTTTTAGCGGGAGGGAGACCCAGTACTTC
TRBD1	14	once	TRBV4-1	TRBJ2-1	CASSQVTGGGEQFF	TGCGCCAGCAGCCAAGTAACAGGGGGCGGTGAGCAGTTCTTC
TRBD1	13	NA	TRBV19	TRBJ2-4	CASRTPGQRIQYF	TGTGCCAGTAGGACCCCGGGACAGCGCATTCAGTACTTC
NA	15	NA	TRBV6-5	TRBJ2-7	CASRRGGRQRGEQYF	TGTGCCAGCAGAAGAGGGGGACGGCAAAGGGGCGAGCAGTACTTC
TRBD1	15	NA	TRBV24-1	TRBJ1-4	CATSDSTGDGEKLFF	TGTGCCACCAGTGATTCGACAGGGGATGGTGAAAAACTGTTTTTT
NA	13	NA	TRBV30	TRBJ1-3	CAWISQAGNTIYF	TGTGCCTGGATATCCCAGGCCGGAAACACCATATATTTT
NA	13	once	TRBV7-9	TRBJ2-5	CASSFGLQETQYF	TGTGCCAGCAGCTTCGGACTCCAAGAGACCCAGTACTTC
NA	13	NA	TRBV12-3/TRBV12-4	TRBJ2-1	CASRAAGYNEQFF	TGTGCCAGCAGGGCCGCGGGTTACAATGAGCAGTTCTTC
NA	13	NA	TRBV7-6	TRBJ1-1	CASSLGRGSEAFF	TGTGCCAGCAGCTTAGGTCGGGGTTCTGAAGCTTTCTTT
TRBD1	15	NA	TRBV27	TRBJ2-7	CASSPRQGTSYEQYF	TGTGCCAGCAGTCCCCGACAGGGGACCTCCTACGAGCAGTACTTC
NA	13	NA	TRBV5-1	TRBJ2-7	CASSEQGPYEQYF	TGCGCCAGCAGCGAACAGGGACCATACGAGCAGTACTTC
TRBD1	14	NA	TRBV27	TRBJ2-5	CASSKTGGEETQYF	TGTGCCAGCAGTAAAACAGGGGGAGAAGAGACCCAGTACTTC